This TCR beta chain was documented in a study of shared clonotypes between healthy human individuals (dated by TCRdb to the early 2020s). About the study as a whole: Two women and a few men aged 18 to 49 years were included in the cohort. To estimate repertoire size and how much clonotype sharing occurs between individuals, the study deeply sequenced the blood TCR repertoires of several healthy adults. Between about 0.9 and 10 billion PBMCs per donor were obtained by leukapheresis. For each donor, CD4 naive and CD4 memory were each given three plates, CD8 naive was given two plates, and CD8 memory was given one plate. To increase sequencing depth and limit assay-specific biases, different laboratories used diverse techniques to prepare libraries and sequence TCR repertoires.

CD8 naive samples consisted of CD45RO-negative cells that were positively selected for CCR7, yielding a CD45RA+CCR7+ population without TemRA cells. The donors were healthy, HIV-negative adults with no recently reported acute infections or vaccinations. All donors were Caucasian adults living in Nashville, Tennessee, USA. After blood collection by leukapheresis, PBMCs were isolated using Ficoll-Histopaque density gradient centrifugation and then cryopreserved in the vapor phase of liquid nitrogen. Analytical flow cytometry was used to check the purity and quantity of each magnetically sorted T cell population. Each sorted fraction had its genomic DNA isolated and then quantified by UV absorbance on a Nanodrop 2000c. Using the deep immunoSEQ assay, multiplex PCR amplified TCR CDR3 regions from genomic DNA. Extracted genomic DNA from each cell subset was spread evenly across all wells of several immunoSEQ 96-well plates, with each plate serving as a replicate. For sorted subsets, approximately 210 ng of genomic DNA, equivalent to some 33,000 T cell genomes, went into each replicate PCR. Purified libraries were quantified with a Qubit 3.0 fluorometer, sized on a Bioanalyzer 2100, and re-quantified with the KAPA Library Quantification kit. Every immunoSEQ 96-well plate was sequenced on a dedicated single-read 150-cycle Illumina NextSeq 550 flow cell. The original methods were these. Because only junctional sequences without quality scores were contained in the immunoSEQ output, filtering matching that applied to full-length reads could not be performed. To assign V/J genes and CDR3, sequences were annotated against IMGT germline references using PyIR, a Python wrapper for IgBLAST v1.9. Any read was removed if the V/J assignment was weak (E-value above 1e-6), the CDR3 was missing, or the read contained stop codons, out-of-frame junctions, or ambiguous translated residues. V3J clonotypes were defined by identical inferred V gene, J gene, and CDR3 amino acid sequence. Percentage overlap between repertoires was calculated by dividing the number of shared unique clonotypes by the size of the smaller repertoire. Repertoire richness was assessed with RTK rarefaction, the Chao1 estimator, and Recon v2.1 estimates of unobserved clonotypes. Generation probabilities were computed with OLGA for all TCRbeta clonotypes obtained by the gDNA method from several donors. This immuneACCESS table, as held by TCRdb, lists in-frame sequences with V and J called but not all clones. Of the missing ones, under half trace to an unresolved V gene in checked studies; the others have no known cause. Clone size and V and J calls were adopted from that table, with D and trimming inferred from the DNA. The sample data list around 2,000,000 clones, and 85% to 95% of these were observed just once. The top ten clonotypes cover more than 1.5% of the sample.

Details on this clone: Its antigen is unknown. No clone much larger than this one lies a single base away; base qualities are absent.

For this chain, trimming is 5 bases at the V end and 7 bases at the J end, and the number of junction bases without a gene match is 10. Measured from the cysteine to the phenylalanine, the CDR3 is 17 residues long. CDR3 DNA only is kept here, 51 bases in frame from base 1. CDR1 LNHDA and CDR2 SQIVND are derived from the germline V gene (reference sequence). The research as a whole found: Naive subsets generally had larger estimated clonotype richness than memory subsets did. Pairwise subsampling indicated that sequencing depth was expected to affect the degree of clonotype sharing among donors. Sampling was limited to blood, and TCR repertoires in tissue likely differ from TCR repertoires in blood. The small number of donors limited the genetic and exposure-history diversity represented. Rarefaction of sorted-subset datasets indicated incomplete sequencing despite the large sequencing depth. Clonotypes shared by all four sorted-subset donors showed higher generation probabilities than non-shared clonotypes. Across four donors, about 4.5% of naive CD4, over 3% of naive CD8, 2.3% of memory CD4, and under 0.45% of memory CD8 clonotypes were shared.

Specimen: naive CD8+ T cells from PBMCs. The intended sense of this specimen's cell subset or site label: CD45RA+CCR7+. The sequence derives from a man aged 18-30 years in good health. Some clones in this sample may be carry-over from other donors' samples. The chain employs TRBV19 and TRBJ2-1; the central 14 bases match TRBD2. The CDR3 amino acid sequence is: CASSVGMGLAGVNEQFF. The sequence in DNA is TGTGCCAGTAGTGTGGGAATGGGACTAGCGGGAGTGAATGAGCAGTTCTTC.